Below are 2 T cell receptor beta chains sequenced from a single sample in a study of blood T cell repertoires in COVID-19 (dated by TCRdb to about 2020). The protocol used for the library was the immunoSEQ multiplex PCR assay. TCRdb took this table from immuneACCESS and kept in-frame rearrangements with V and J called. Such tables lack part of the clones; where checked against another copy, unresolved V genes explain under half of the gap, and the rest is unexplained. This sample has roughly 300,000 clones in its table, and roughly nine tenths of those were observed once. Together, the top ten hold about 2% of the sample. Sequenced: peripheral blood. The receptors here all came from a woman aged 25 to 45 with COVID-19, enrolled during active disease.

J is TRBJ1-2 and V is TRBV11-2; 10 bases match TRBD1. V was pared by 5 bases and J by 5 bases, with 5 bases of the junction left unmatched. CDR1 and CDR2 (germline): SGHAT, FQNNGV. This CDR3 has 14 residues. The CDR3 DNA reads TGTGCCAGCAGCCCGGGACAGGGGTTTTATGGCTACACCTTC. It yields the protein CASSPGQGFYGYTF.

The genes are TRBV5-6 and TRBJ1-2; D may be TRBD1 (6 bases). V gave up 0 bases and J gave up 8 bases, with 26 bases separating them. The CDR3 is 18 residues long. Per germline, CDR1 SGHDT and CDR2 YYEEEE. CDR3 sequence: CASSLENLAGESPWGYTF. The DNA of the CDR3 is TGTGCCAGCAGCTTGGAAAATCTCGCAGGGGAATCCCCCTGGGGCTACACCTTC. The whole variable domain, remainder taken from reference TRBV5-6 and TRBJ1-2, is DAGVTQSPTHLIKTRGQQVTLRCSPKSGHDTVSWYQQALGQGPQFIFQYYEEEERQRGNFPDRFSGHQFPNYSSELNVNALLLGDSALYLCASSLENLAGESPWGYTFGSGTRLTVV.